The text below deals with one T cell receptor (beta chain). CDR1 is SQVTM and CDR2 is ANQGSEA in the germline V gene. There are 14 residues in the CDR3. V lost 5 bases to trimming and J lost 3 bases; unmatched junction nucleotides: 6. Participants' own reports of clinical history determined their cohort assignment. Donors in Cohort 3 who had recovered were those with two negative PCRs, healthcare professional clearance, or resolution of their symptoms. The data stem from a study of blood T cell repertoires in COVID-19. Measured with immunoSEQ multiplex PCR; TCRdb has only the in-frame clones, and not every one. The table has some 70,000 clones, around nine tenths seen once.

The sequenced sample was PBMCs or T cells enriched from blood (not recorded which). This sequence was found in a woman aged 40-49 years who had recovered from COVID-19. This chain uses TRBV29-1 with TRBJ1-2, with TRBD1 matching 10 bases. The CDR3 loop reads CSVSTGTGDYGYTF. CDR3 coding DNA: TGCAGCGTTTCAACCGGGACAGGGGACTATGGCTACACCTTC.